These 20 T cell receptor beta chains were all obtained from the same sample, sequenced in a study of control samples from healthy donors and cancer patients. Generated by immunoSEQ multiplex PCR, the TCRdb table keeps only in-frame clones and is missing some. The table includes about 69,000 clones, around nine tenths detected once. Material: PBMCs. Every receptor here comes from a man in his sixties with colorectal cancer.

This chain uses TRBV5-8 with TRBJ2-3, with 8 bases that match TRBD1. V trimming: 5 bases; J trimming: 4 bases; junction bases outside the gene matches: 6. Germline CDR1 SGHTS, CDR2 YDEGEE. The CDR3 covers 14 residues. CDR3: CASSRTGMADTQYF. CDR3 in DNA: TGTGCCAGCAGTCGGACAGGGATGGCAGATACGCAGTATTTT.

The rearrangement uses TRBV7-9 and TRBJ1-4, with 8 bases lining up with TRBD1. V shed 5 bases, J shed 4 bases, and the junction held 6 bases outside the gene matches. The CDR3 consists of 15 residues. CDR1 is SEHNR, CDR2 FQNEAQ, per germline (reference sequence). CDR3 region: CASSPGGWGNEKLFF. CDR3 sequence (DNA): TGTGCCAGCAGCCCAGGGGGCTGGGGTAATGAAAAACTGTTTTTT.

This chain connects TRBV19 to TRBJ1-1; D might be TRBD1 (6 bases). The CDR3 totals 18 residues. Trimming took 0 bases from V and 11 from J, leaving 28 bases between them. Germline assignment: CDR1 LNHDA and CDR2 SQIVND (reference sequence). The CDR3 region is CASSIEVWARGRSGRAFF. The CDR3 DNA follows: TGTGCCAGTAGTATAGAGGTTTGGGCTCGGGGGCGGTCAGGAAGGGCTTTCTTT. Full variable domain (outside the CDR3, taken from reference TRBV19 and TRBJ1-1): DGGITQSPKYLFRKEGQNVTLSCEQNLNHDAMYWYRQDPGQGLRLIYYSQIVNDFQKGDIAEGYSVSREKKESFPLTVTSAQKNPTAFYLCASSIEVWARGRSGRAFFGQGTRLTVV.

This chain uses TRBV6-5 with TRBJ1-6; 7 bases agree with TRBD1. The germline V gene encodes CDR1 MNHEY and CDR2 SVGAGI. V dropped 6 bases and J dropped 10; count of bases not matched to a gene: 9. This CDR3 contains 14 residues. The CDR3 is CASRSDRTGSPLHF. CDR3 sequence (DNA): TGTGCCAGCAGGTCGGACAGGACTGGGTCACCCCTCCACTTT.

The V gene is TRBV29-1, the J gene TRBJ1-1; no firm D call. The length of the CDR3 is 11 residues. Germline V gene data show CDR1 as SQVTM and CDR2 as ANQGSEA. The V end was cut by 6 bases, the J end by 8 bases, with 13 bases between. Here the CDR3 DNA reads TGCAGCGTAATTTCCATTTGGGAAGCTTTCTTT. Amino acids: CSVISIWEAFF.

CDR3 loop: CASSQGDSGNQPQHF. The CDR3 nucleotides are TGTGCCAGCAGCCAGGGGGACAGCGGCAATCAGCCCCAGCATTTT. The genes are TRBV4-2 and TRBJ1-5; 7 positions match TRBD1. Germline V lookup: CDR1 LGHNA, CDR2 YNFKEQ. This CDR3 is built from 15 residues. Trimming cost V 3 bases and J 2 bases; bases outside gene matches: 4.

The genes are TRBV15 and TRBJ2-5; TRBD1 matches 8 bases. The CDR3 sequence is 16 residues long. The germline gives CDR1 LNHNV, CDR2 YYDKDF (reference sequence). V lost 0 bases and J lost 5; bases outside the gene matches: 8. In nucleotides, the CDR3 is TGTGCCACCAGCAGAGAACCCAGGGGGCTCGACGAGACCCAGTACTTC. This translates into CATSREPRGLDETQYF.

The rearrangement uses TRBV12-2 and TRBJ1-6; the table's D gene call, TRBD1, was not cross checked with the DNA. TRBV12-2 represents a pseudogene. The CDR3 is 13 amino acids. In DNA form, the CDR3 reads TGTGCAAGTCGTATAAAGGGGAATTCACCCCTCCACTTT. This sequence encodes CASRIKGNSPLHF.

The V gene is TRBV4-1, the J gene TRBJ2-1; TRBD1 agrees at 8 bases. The CDR3 has 17 amino acids. Per germline, CDR1 MGHRA and CDR2 YSYEKL. With V trimmed by 0 bases and J by 2 bases, 6 bases remained unmatched. The CDR3 DNA follows: TGCGCCAGCAGCCAAGATGGGCGGGACAGGACCTACAATGAGCAGTTCTTC. It encodes CASSQDGRDRTYNEQFF.

The DNA of the CDR3 is TGCGCCAGCAGCCAAAGCCTTTGGGACAGAGATCAAGGTGTCGACTACACCTTC. Its protein is CASSQSLWDRDQGVDYTF. The chain is built from TRBV4-1 and TRBJ1-2; 7 bases line up with TRBD1. The CDR3 runs to 18 residues. V was clipped by 2 bases and J by 10 bases; unmatched bases: 22. Germline V lookup: CDR1 MGHRA, CDR2 YSYEKL.

There are a few counts of this clone. The chain is built from TRBV4-3 and TRBJ1-3; D is ambiguous. Germline-derived CDR1 and CDR2 are LGHNA and YSLEER. V dropped 1 base and J dropped 2 bases, with 15 bases sitting between them. The CDR3 sequence is 17 residues long. The CDR3 coding sequence is TGCGCCAGCAGCCAAGGGACCCCCCGGGCCGCTGGAAACACCATATATTTT. Amino acids: CASSQGTPRAAGNTIYF.

The rearrangement uses TRBV14 and TRBJ2-7; D remains ambiguous. Germline values: CDR1 SGHDN, CDR2 FVKESK. The CDR3 is 14 residues long. The V and J ends lost 4 bases and 1 base respectively, with 11 bases between them. CDR3 sequence (DNA): TGTGCCAGCAGCCGACGGCTAGATTCCTACGAGCAGTACTTC. It specifies CASSRRLDSYEQYF.

This clone has only a few counts. The genes are TRBV7-9 and TRBJ1-5; D ambiguous. Trimming took off 6 bases at V and 5 bases at J, with 11 bases between the two ends. Germline CDR1 SEHNR, CDR2 FQNEAQ (reference sequence). The CDR3 has 13 residues. The CDR3 protein is CASSPGPDQPQHF. The CDR3 DNA is TGTGCCAGCAGTCCTGGGCCCGATCAGCCCCAGCATTTT.

The rearrangement joins TRBV19 to TRBJ1-5; D is undetermined. V dropped 5 bases and J dropped 1 base, with 9 bases sitting between them. The CDR3 runs to 14 residues. Looked up from germline, CDR1 is LNHDA and CDR2 is SQIVND (reference sequence). The CDR3 loop is CASSLFSSNQPQHF. CDR3 bases: TGTGCCAGTAGTCTATTTAGCAGCAATCAGCCCCAGCATTTT.

This clone came up once. The CDR3 spells CASSLGTTNYGYTF. The CDR3 nucleotides are TGTGCCAGCAGCTTGGGGACAACTAACTATGGCTACACCTTC. This rearrangement joins TRBV7-2 to TRBJ1-2; TRBD1 might be the D (6 bases). Germline loops: CDR1 SGHTA, CDR2 FQGNSA. V was shortened by 3 bases and J by 0 bases, with 8 bases between the two germline ends. This CDR3 contains 14 residues.

The genes are TRBV9 and TRBJ1-2, with D perhaps matching TRBD1 (5 bases). The CDR3 covers 14 residues. CDR1 is SGDLS and CDR2 is YYNGEE in the germline V gene. Trimming left V 2 bases short and J 7 bases short, with 15 bases between. The CDR3 reads CASSVRVGDGGYTF. The CDR3, as DNA: TGTGCCAGCAGCGTGCGGGTTGGGGACGGTGGCTACACCTTC.

This chain links TRBV7-8 with TRBJ2-1; weak D call: TRBD2 (6 bases). Trimming cost V 1 base and J 6 bases, with 16 bases left between them. This CDR3 is 16 amino acids long. Germline V lookup: CDR1 SGHVS, CDR2 FQNEAQ. The CDR3 DNA sequence: TGTGCCAGCAGCTTAGGCGCGGGGCGTCTCTCCAATGAGCAGTTCTTC. Protein sequence: CASSLGAGRLSNEQFF.

V and J are TRBV25-1 and TRBJ2-6, with unresolved D. V lost 4 bases and J 10 bases, leaving 17 bases between the germline ends. This CDR3 is 15 amino acids long. The germline V gene has CDR1 MGHDK and CDR2 SYGVNS. In DNA form, the CDR3 reads TGTGCCAGCAGTGGTAGAGAGATATACAATAACGTCCTGACTTTC. Encoded protein: CASSGREIYNNVLTF. Together with reference TRBV25-1 and TRBJ2-6, the CDR3 gives the full variable domain: EADIYQTPRYLVIGTGKKITLECSQTMGHDKMYWYQQDPGMELHLIHYSYGVNSTEKGDLSSESTVSRIRTEHFPLTLESARPSHTSQYLCASSGREIYNNVLTFGAGSRLTVL.

For the CDR3, the DNA is TGTGCCAGCAGCTTCAGGGGGCGGACCATGAACACTGAAGCTTTCTTT. This gives the protein CASSFRGRTMNTEAFF. The chain joins TRBV7-9 to TRBJ1-1, with 8 bases aligning to TRBD1. The length of the CDR3 is 16 residues. Germline assignment: CDR1 SEHNR and CDR2 FQNEAQ (reference sequence). The V and J ends lost 3 bases and 0 bases, in that order; junction bases with no gene match: 6.

This clone has a handful of counts. This specimen includes other DNA sequences encoding the same CDR3. V and J are TRBV12-3 or TRBV12-4 and TRBJ2-5; D not resolved. The CDR3 sequence is 11 residues long. Trimming pared 6 bases from V and 5 bases from J, leaving 7 bases between. The CDR3 DNA follows: TGTGCCAGCAGGAGGATGGAGACCCAGTACTTC. Protein product: CASRRMETQYF.